One sample yielded the 17 T cell receptor beta chains listed below, sequenced in a study of a mutant IDH1 vaccine in newly diagnosed glioma. This sample's time point: week 23, last vaccination. Doses consisted of 300 ug of mutant IDH1 20-mer peptide each, paired with topical imiquimod. Assay: immunoSEQ multiplex PCR; the TCRdb copy retains only in-frame clones and omits some. The sample contains about 56,000 clones, around 86% of which appear only once. Their antigen targets remain unknown. The specimen comprised PBMCs, sampled from a glioma patient whose treatment included an IDH1 peptide vaccine. The receptor set was obtained from a man in his forties with glioma.

The rearrangement joins TRBV27 to TRBJ2-5; D is uncertain. Germline CDR1 and CDR2: MNHEY and SMNVEV (reference sequence). The CDR3 runs 14 residues. Trimming removed 2 bases at V and 5 bases at J, with 12 bases between. DNA of the CDR3: TGTGCCAGCAGTTTAATTGGGTATCAGGAGACCCAGTACTTC. Protein: CASSLIGYQETQYF.

The rearrangement joins TRBV4-1 to TRBJ2-7; D is tentatively TRBD1 or TRBD2 (5 bases each). This CDR3 has 13 amino acids. Germline V gives CDR1 MGHRA, CDR2 YSYEKL. Trimming took 0 bases from V and 4 from J, leaving 7 bases between them. CDR3 DNA: TGCGCCAGCAGCCAAGATGGGGGTTACGAGCAGTACTTC. Amino acids: CASSQDGGYEQYF.

This rearrangement joins TRBV11-3 to TRBJ2-2; 8 bases are shared with TRBD2. Trimming at V came to 4 bases and at J to 3 bases, leaving 10 bases not matched to a gene. Germline CDR1 reads SGHNT; CDR2 reads YENEEA. The length of the CDR3 is 17 residues. CDR3 residues: CASSWGKGLEYTGELFF. DNA for the CDR3: TGTGCCAGCAGCTGGGGAAAGGGACTAGAATACACCGGGGAGCTGTTTTTT.

This clone appeared a single time. The chain employs TRBV18 and TRBJ2-7, with 9 bases identical to TRBD2. Germline CDR1 reads KGHSH; CDR2 reads LQKENI. The length of the CDR3 is 16 residues. Germline trimming cut 1 base from V and 1 base from J; bases unmatched to any gene: 5. As DNA, the CDR3 is TGTGCCAGCTCACCACAGGAGACTAGCGGTTCCTACGAGCAGTACTTC. It yields the protein CASSPQETSGSYEQYF. Drawing the rest from reference TRBV18 and TRBJ2-7, the complete variable domain is NAGVMQNPRHLVRRRGQEARLRCSPMKGHSHVYWYRQLPEEGLKFMVYLQKENIIDESGMPKERFSAEFPKEGPSILRIQQVVRGDSAAYFCASSPQETSGSYEQYFGPGTRLTVT.

The genes are TRBV6-1 and TRBJ1-3; 8 bases line up with TRBD1. The V gene end was trimmed by 8 bases and the J gene end by 2 bases; junction bases not matched to a gene: 5. Germline V gene lookup returns CDR1 MNHNS and CDR2 SASEGT. This CDR3 contains 14 residues. The CDR3: CASSTGGTGNTIYF. CDR3 bases: TGTGCCAGCTCAACAGGGGGAACTGGAAACACCATATATTTT.

The chain joins TRBV27 to TRBJ2-1; D is unclear. Per the germline V gene, CDR1 is MNHEY and CDR2 is SMNVEV (reference sequence). Trimming took 6 bases from V and 8 from J, leaving 20 bases between them. This CDR3 contains 15 residues. This CDR3 reads CASRSSLRSKDEQFF. The CDR3 nucleotides are TGTGCCAGCAGGTCAAGTTTACGGAGTAAGGATGAGCAGTTCTTC.

The chain is built from TRBV2 and TRBJ2-1; the D gene is possibly TRBD2 (6 bases). The V gene's germline CDR1 is SNHLY and CDR2 FYNNEI. This CDR3 spans 12 amino acids. V was shortened by 4 bases and J by 9 bases, with 10 bases between the two germline ends. The CDR3 is CASSARGSEQFF. CDR3 nucleotides: TGTGCCAGCAGTGCCCGGGGGAGTGAGCAGTTCTTC.

The chain couples TRBV1 to TRBJ2-7. TRBV1 is recorded as a pseudogene. CDR3 size: 16 residues. The CDR3 DNA is TGCACCAGCAGCCCGGACGAGGCAGAAATTCCCTACGAGCAGTACTTC. Translating gives CTSSPDEAEIPYEQYF.

The V and J genes are TRBV5-1 and TRBJ2-7; 12 bases are shared with TRBD2. The CDR3 sequence is 17 residues long. V dropped 0 bases and J dropped 5; count of bases not matched to a gene: 9. CDR1 and CDR2 from the germline V gene are SGHRS and YFSETQ. As DNA, the CDR3 is TGCGCCAGCAGCTTGGGTCTAGCGGGAGGGCCCCAAAACGAGCAGTACTTC. Protein sequence: CASSLGLAGGPQNEQYF.

The genes are TRBV5-5 and TRBJ1-2; 8 bases are a match to TRBD1. The germline CDR1 and CDR2 sequences are SGHKS and YYEKEE (reference sequence). This CDR3 contains 16 residues. V lost 4 bases and J lost 0; bases outside the gene matches: 8. The CDR3 region has the DNA TGTGCCAGCAGCCTGACCGGGACAGGAGCTAACTATGGCTACACCTTC. It specifies CASSLTGTGANYGYTF.

CDR3 loop: CASSLTSGSEYEQYF. DNA for the CDR3: TGTGCCAGCAGCCTTACTAGCGGGAGTGAATACGAGCAGTACTTC. The J gene is TRBJ2-7, the V gene TRBV9, with TRBD2 matching 11 bases. After removal of 4 bases from V and 4 bases from J, the junction contained 7 bases not matched to a gene. Germline lookup yields CDR1 SGDLS and CDR2 YYNGEE. CDR3 length: 15 amino acids.

This clone was picked up one time. The chain joins TRBV6-5 to TRBJ1-2; TRBD1 is a possible D gene (5 bases). CDR3 length: 15 amino acids. V was pared by 0 bases and J by 8 bases, with 16 bases between. The germline V gene has CDR1 MNHEY and CDR2 SVGAGI. The CDR3 sequence is CASSYSAGTASGYTF. The CDR3 DNA reads TGTGCCAGCAGTTACTCAGCCGGGACGGCATCCGGCTACACCTTC.

The V and J genes are TRBV5-1 and TRBJ1-5, with D uncertain. V lost 2 bases to trimming and J lost 5 bases, with 8 bases between them. The CDR3 is 13 residues long. Germline CDR1 is SGHRS and CDR2 is YFSETQ. The CDR3 nucleotides are TGCGCCAGCAGCTTCGCACCCCATCAGCCCCAGCATTTT. Translating it yields CASSFAPHQPQHF.

This clone was picked up a small number of times. The rearrangement uses TRBV2 and TRBJ2-1; D might be TRBD1 (6 bases). This CDR3 region has 14 residues. Germline V gives CDR1 SNHLY, CDR2 FYNNEI. Trimming stripped 8 bases from V and 4 bases from J, with 15 bases between. For the CDR3, the DNA is TGTGCCAGCCGGACGTCACAGGGATACAATGAGCAGTTCTTC. It yields the protein CASRTSQGYNEQFF.

The chain is built from TRBV5-1 and TRBJ2-1; D unresolved. Germline V CDR1 and CDR2: SGHRS, YFSETQ. The CDR3 sequence is 16 residues long. The V end was cut by 4 bases, the J end by 2 bases, with 16 bases between. The CDR3 is CASSQRSGGTYNEQFF. The CDR3 nucleotides are TGCGCCAGCAGCCAGAGGTCAGGCGGAACCTACAATGAGCAGTTCTTC.

V gene TRBV19 combines with J gene TRBJ1-4, with D possibly being TRBD1 (5 bases). CDR3 size: 16 residues. Germline CDR1 is LNHDA and CDR2 is SQIVND (reference sequence). Trimming took off 6 bases at V and 0 bases at J, with 14 bases between the two ends. The CDR3 is CASRRQGRATNEKLFF. As DNA, the CDR3 is TGTGCCAGTAGGAGGCAGGGACGTGCAACTAATGAAAAACTGTTTTTT.

The chain is built from TRBV6-5 and TRBJ1-5; D unclear. The CDR3 is made up of 15 amino acids. Germline lookup yields CDR1 MNHEY and CDR2 SVGAGI. V was pared by 5 bases and J by 1 base, with 12 bases between. The CDR3 loop is CASSHDISSNQPQHF. The CDR3 DNA reads TGTGCCAGCAGTCACGATATCTCGAGCAATCAGCCCCAGCATTTT.